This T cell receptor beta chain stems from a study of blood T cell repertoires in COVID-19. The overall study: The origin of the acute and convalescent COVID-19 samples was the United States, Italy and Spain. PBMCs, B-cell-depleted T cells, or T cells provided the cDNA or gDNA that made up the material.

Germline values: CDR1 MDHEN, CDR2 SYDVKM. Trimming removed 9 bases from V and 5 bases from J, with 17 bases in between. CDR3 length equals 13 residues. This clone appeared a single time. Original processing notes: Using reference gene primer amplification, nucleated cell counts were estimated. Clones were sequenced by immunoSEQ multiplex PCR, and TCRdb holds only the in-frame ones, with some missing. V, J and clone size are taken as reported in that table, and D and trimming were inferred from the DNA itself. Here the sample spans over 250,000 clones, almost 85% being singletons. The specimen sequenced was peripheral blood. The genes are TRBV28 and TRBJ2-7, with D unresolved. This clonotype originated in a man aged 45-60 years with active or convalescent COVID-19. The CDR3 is CASLSPSPHEQYF. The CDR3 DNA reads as TGTGCCAGTTTGTCCCCCAGTCCCCACGAGCAGTACTTC.